The entry that follows covers one T cell receptor beta chain sequence. This record belongs to a study of cytomegalovirus exposure and HLA in healthy donors. V lost 2 bases, J lost 10 bases, and 4 bases stayed unmatched. This CDR3 is 12 amino acids long. Germline loops: CDR1 SNHLY, CDR2 FYNNEI. The PCR was carried out with 60 Vbeta primers and 13 Jbeta primers. Sequenced by immunoSEQ multiplex PCR; TCRdb stores in-frame clones only, minus some. This sample lists roughly 33,000 clones; its ten largest clones have 3% to 3.5%. The rearrangement links TRBV2 to TRBJ1-1; 7 bases are shared with TRBD1. Source material: PBMCs. The TCR originated in a woman in her forties in good health and CMV-seropositive. The CDR3 DNA is TGTGCCAGCAGTGAATGGCCAGGGGGAGCTTTCTTT. It specifies CASSEWPGGAFF. Variable domain in full (rest from reference TRBV2 and TRBJ1-1): EPEVTQTPSHQVTQMGQEVILRCVPISNHLYFYWYRQILGQKVEFLVSFYNNEISEKSEIFDDQFSVERPDGSNFTLKIRSTKLEDSAMYFCASSEWPGGAFFGQGTRLTVV.